The T cell receptor (beta chain) under discussion was sequenced for a study of early T cells in non-severe SARS-CoV-2 infection. The wider study: The authors sequenced bulk RNA from unsorted whole blood, leaving chains unpaired.

Germline loops: CDR1 SGHVS, CDR2 FNYEAQ. The CDR3 loop spans 13 amino acids. The V gene lost 2 bases and the J gene lost 5 bases, with 10 bases spanning the gap. TCRdb re-analysed the 5' RACE reads in MiXCR, keeping a single row per CDR3 protein. The table shows about 64,000 distinct CDR3 sequences, with roughly 18% occurring only once. Sequences were derived from whole blood, sampled at baseline. V gene TRBV7-6 combines with J gene TRBJ2-7; D remains ambiguous. This receptor was identified in an adult who was a healthcare worker with PCR-confirmed SARS-CoV-2 infection or an uninfected control (not recorded which). CDR3 protein: CASSLFPSNEQYF. For the CDR3, the DNA is TGTGCCAGCAGCTTATTCCCCTCGAACGAGCAGTACTTC.